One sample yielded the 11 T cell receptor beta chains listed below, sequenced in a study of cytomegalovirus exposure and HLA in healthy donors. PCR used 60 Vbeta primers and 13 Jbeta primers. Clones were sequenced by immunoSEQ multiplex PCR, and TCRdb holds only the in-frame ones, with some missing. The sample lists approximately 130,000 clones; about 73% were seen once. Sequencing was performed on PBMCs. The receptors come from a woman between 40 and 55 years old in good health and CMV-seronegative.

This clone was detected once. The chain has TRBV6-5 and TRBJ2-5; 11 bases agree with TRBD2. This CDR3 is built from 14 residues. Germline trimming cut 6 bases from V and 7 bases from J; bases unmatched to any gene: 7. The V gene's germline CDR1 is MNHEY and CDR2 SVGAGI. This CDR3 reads CASRELAGDATQYF. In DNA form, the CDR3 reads TGTGCCAGCAGAGAACTAGCGGGAGATGCGACCCAGTACTTC.

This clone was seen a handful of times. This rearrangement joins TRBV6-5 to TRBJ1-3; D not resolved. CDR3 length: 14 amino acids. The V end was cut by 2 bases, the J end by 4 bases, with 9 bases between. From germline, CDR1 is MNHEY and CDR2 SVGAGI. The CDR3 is CASSYNTAGNTIYF. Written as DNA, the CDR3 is TGTGCCAGCAGTTACAACACAGCCGGAAACACCATATATTTT.

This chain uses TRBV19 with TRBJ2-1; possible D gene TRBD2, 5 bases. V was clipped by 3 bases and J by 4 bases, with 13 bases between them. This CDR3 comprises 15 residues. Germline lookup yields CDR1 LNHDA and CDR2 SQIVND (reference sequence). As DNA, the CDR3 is TGTGCCAGTAGTATTTCGGACTCTGAATACAATGAGCAGTTCTTC. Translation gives CASSISDSEYNEQFF.

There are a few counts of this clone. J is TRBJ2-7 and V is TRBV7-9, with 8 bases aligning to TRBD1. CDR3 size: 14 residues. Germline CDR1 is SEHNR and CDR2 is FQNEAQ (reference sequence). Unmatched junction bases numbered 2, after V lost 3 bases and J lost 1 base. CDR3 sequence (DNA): TGTGCCAGCAGCTTGACAGGGGTTTCCTACGAGCAGTACTTC. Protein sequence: CASSLTGVSYEQYF.

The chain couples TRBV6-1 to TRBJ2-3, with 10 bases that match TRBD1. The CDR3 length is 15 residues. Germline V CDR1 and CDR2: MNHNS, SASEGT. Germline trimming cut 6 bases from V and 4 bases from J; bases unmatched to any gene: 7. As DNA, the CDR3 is TGTGCCAGCAGCCCGACAGGGGGCACGTCAGATACGCAGTATTTT. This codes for CASSPTGGTSDTQYF.

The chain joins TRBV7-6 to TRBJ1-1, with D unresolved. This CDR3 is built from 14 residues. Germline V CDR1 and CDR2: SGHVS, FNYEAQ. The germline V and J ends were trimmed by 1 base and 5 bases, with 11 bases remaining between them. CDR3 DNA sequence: TGTGCCAGCAGCTTAGGAGTTCGAACGACTGAAGCTTTCTTT. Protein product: CASSLGVRTTEAFF.

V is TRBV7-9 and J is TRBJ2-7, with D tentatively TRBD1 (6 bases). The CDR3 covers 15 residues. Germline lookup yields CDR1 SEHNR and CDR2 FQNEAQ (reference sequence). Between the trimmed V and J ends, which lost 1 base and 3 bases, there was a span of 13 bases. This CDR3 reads CASSLGTGNFYEQYF. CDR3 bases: TGTGCCAGCAGCTTAGGTACAGGGAATTTCTACGAGCAGTACTTC.

CDR3 region: CASRAGGSGNTIYF. Written as DNA, the CDR3 is TGCGCCAGCAGAGCGGGGGGTTCTGGAAACACCATATATTTT. This chain links TRBV5-1 with TRBJ1-3, with D possibly matching TRBD1 (5 bases). Germline V gene sequence: CDR1 SGHRS, CDR2 YFSETQ. The V end was cut by 5 bases, the J end by 1 base, with 10 bases between. There are 14 residues in the CDR3.

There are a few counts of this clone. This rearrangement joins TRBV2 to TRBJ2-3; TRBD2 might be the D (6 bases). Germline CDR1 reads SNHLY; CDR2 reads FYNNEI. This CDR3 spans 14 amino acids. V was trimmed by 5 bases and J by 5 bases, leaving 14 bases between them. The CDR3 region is CASSIAEFRDTQYF. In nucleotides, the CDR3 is TGTGCCAGCAGTATAGCGGAGTTTAGAGATACGCAGTATTTT.

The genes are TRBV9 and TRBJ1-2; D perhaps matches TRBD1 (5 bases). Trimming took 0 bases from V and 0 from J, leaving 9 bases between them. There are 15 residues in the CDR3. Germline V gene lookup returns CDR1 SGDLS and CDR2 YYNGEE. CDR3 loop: CASSVAWGPNYGYTF. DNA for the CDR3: TGTGCCAGCAGCGTAGCCTGGGGCCCTAACTATGGCTACACCTTC.

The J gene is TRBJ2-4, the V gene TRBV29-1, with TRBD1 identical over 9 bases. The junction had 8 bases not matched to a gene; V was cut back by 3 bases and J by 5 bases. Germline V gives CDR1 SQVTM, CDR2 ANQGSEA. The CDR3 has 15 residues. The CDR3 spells CSVEGTGGSENIQYF. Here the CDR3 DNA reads TGCAGCGTTGAGGGAACAGGGGGCTCAGAAAACATTCAGTACTTC. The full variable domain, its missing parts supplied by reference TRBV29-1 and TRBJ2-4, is SAVISQKPSRDICQRGTSLTIQCQVDSQVTMMFWYRQQPGQSLTLIATANQGSEATYESGFVIDKFPISRPNLTFSTLTVSNMSPEDSSIYLCSVEGTGGSENIQYFGAGTRLSVL.